These 25 T cell receptor beta chains were all obtained from the same sample, sequenced in a study of radiation and T cells in renal cell carcinoma. Specified time point: blood 4 weeks post-SBRT, at nephrectomy. Specified treatment: 15 Gy SBRT to primary tumor, nephrectomy 4 weeks later. Measured with immunoSEQ multiplex PCR; TCRdb has only the in-frame clones, and not every one. Of around 45,000 clones in the sample, nearly 85% were seen once. This material consisted of blood, taken from a patient whose treatment included radiotherapy and nephrectomy. The receptors here all came from a woman aged 65 to 85 with renal cell carcinoma.

The chain links TRBV19 to TRBJ2-3; 9 positions agree with TRBD2. This CDR3 comprises 15 residues. Germline-derived CDR1 and CDR2 are LNHDA and SQIVND (reference sequence). With V trimmed by 3 bases and J by 3 bases, 4 bases remained unmatched. The CDR3, as DNA: TGTGCCAGTAGTATCGGACTAGCGCATACAGATACGCAGTATTTT. It yields the protein CASSIGLAHTDTQYF.

V usage is TRBV11-2 and J usage is TRBJ1-1; no reliable D call. The CDR3 length is 12 residues. Germline CDR1 reads SGHAT; CDR2 reads FQNNGV. The V end was cut by 5 bases, the J end by 3 bases, with 7 bases between. The CDR3 sequence: CASSLDYTEAFF. The CDR3 region has the DNA TGTGCCAGCAGCCTCGACTACACTGAAGCTTTCTTT.

The chain joins TRBV6-1 to TRBJ2-5; TRBD1 might be the D (5 bases). The J call may be mistaken, given a closer DNA end match to TRBJ2-7. The CDR3 spans 14 residues. CDR1 and CDR2 (germline): MNHNS, SASEGT. Here the CDR3 reads CASSDPGHSYEQYF. Written as DNA, the CDR3 is TGTGCCAGCAGTGACCCAGGGCACTCCTACGAGCAGTACTTC.

The sample holds one count of this clone. The chain links TRBV6-1 to TRBJ2-7; tentative D call: TRBD1 (5 bases). V lost 2 bases and J lost 4, with 6 bases in between. The germline V gene encodes CDR1 MNHNS and CDR2 SASEGT. The length of the CDR3 is 12 residues. CDR3 in amino acids: CASSEQGYEQYF. CDR3 coding DNA: TGTGCCAGCAGTGAACAGGGTTACGAGCAGTACTTC.

The chain couples TRBV5-1 to TRBJ1-3, with D maybe TRBD1 (5 bases). V was pared by 7 bases and J by 4 bases, with 18 bases between. Germline loops: CDR1 SGHRS, CDR2 YFSETQ. This CDR3 is built from 15 residues. DNA of the CDR3: TGCGCCAGCCGTGCAGGGTCAAGTTCCGGAAACACCATATATTTT. It translates to CASRAGSSSGNTIYF.

The rearrangement joins TRBV12-5 to TRBJ2-1; the match to TRBD2 covers 10 bases. The trim removed 2 bases at V and 7 bases at J, leaving 5 bases unmatched. CDR1 is LGHNT, CDR2 FRNRAP, per germline. This CDR3 contains 15 residues. CDR3 in DNA: TGTGCTAGTGGTTTGCTAGCGGGAGTACGGAATGAGCAGTTCTTC. Translated, it gives CASGLLAGVRNEQFF.

The genes are TRBV30 and TRBJ1-1, with a weak D call TRBD1 (6 bases). The CDR3 is made up of 12 amino acids. V was trimmed by 2 bases and J by 6 bases, leaving 10 bases between them. CDR1 and CDR2 from the germline V gene are GTSNPN and SVGIG (reference sequence). CDR3 DNA sequence: TGTGCCTGGAGTAAACAGGGCTCTGAAGCTTTCTTT. Its translation is CAWSKQGSEAFF.

This clone appeared a single time. The V gene is TRBV20-1, the J gene TRBJ1-2; D not certain. V lost 3 bases, J lost 6 bases, and 2 bases lay in between. This CDR3 spans 9 amino acids. Germline V lookup: CDR1 DFQATT, CDR2 SNEGSKA (reference sequence). The DNA of the CDR3 is TGCAGTGCTAGGAATGGCTACACCTTC. Amino acids: CSARNGYTF.

For this clone: The sample has other DNA sequences that encode this CDR3 too. The CDR3 region is CASSLRGVMNTEAFF. For the CDR3, the DNA is TGCGCCAGCAGCTTAAGGGGGGTTATGAACACTGAAGCTTTCTTT. The chain recombines TRBV5-1 with TRBJ1-1; the D gene is possibly TRBD1 (6 bases). The V end was cut by 2 bases, the J end by 0 bases, with 11 bases between. The CDR3 is 15 amino acids. From germline, CDR1 is SGHRS and CDR2 YFSETQ.

This sequence joins TRBV14 and TRBJ2-2; 8 nucleotides match TRBD1. The germline CDR1 and CDR2 sequences are SGHDN and FVKESK. V dropped 3 bases and J dropped 6; count of bases not matched to a gene: 3. The CDR3 totals 14 residues. The CDR3 DNA sequence: TGTGCCAGCAGCCAGGACAGGGTATCCGGGGAGCTGTTTTTT. Protein product: CASSQDRVSGELFF.

This sequence joins TRBV5-1 and TRBJ2-1; 8 bases agree with TRBD1. J lost 9 bases, V lost 5 bases, and 16 bases had no gene match. Germline V gene lookup returns CDR1 SGHRS and CDR2 YFSETQ. This CDR3 is 16 amino acids long. This CDR3 reads CASSIQPPPGGSEQFF. The CDR3 nucleotides are TGCGCCAGCAGTATCCAACCCCCCCCAGGGGGCAGTGAGCAGTTCTTC.

V is TRBV5-1 and J is TRBJ1-1, with TRBD1 matching 7 bases. This CDR3 has 15 amino acids. Trimming cost V 0 bases and J 5 bases; bases outside gene matches: 7. Germline CDR1 and CDR2: SGHRS and YFSETQ. CDR3 sequence reads: CASSLEGRGKTEAFF. CDR3 coding DNA: TGCGCCAGCAGCTTGGAAGGCAGGGGGAAGACTGAAGCTTTCTTT. The entire variable domain, with the rest obtained from reference TRBV5-1 and TRBJ1-1, is as follows: KAGVTQTPRYLIKTRGQQVTLSCSPISGHRSVSWYQQTPGQGLQFLFEYFSETQRNKGNFPGRFSGRQFSNSRSEMNVSTLELGDSALYLCASSLEGRGKTEAFFGQGTRLTVV.

This clone was seen more than once but under ten times. This chain connects TRBV19 to TRBJ2-7; a weak D match, TRBD1 (7 bases). Germline-derived CDR1 and CDR2 are LNHDA and SQIVND (reference sequence). V lost 3 bases and J lost 2, with 14 bases in between. The CDR3 is 15 amino acids. In nucleotides, the CDR3 is TGTGCCAGTAGTATTAGGGCAGGGGGGCCCTACGAGCAGTACTTC. Translated, it gives CASSIRAGGPYEQYF.

This clone has a handful of counts. V usage is TRBV14 and J usage is TRBJ2-2; unclear D gene. The CDR3 sequence is 13 residues long. Trimming left V 2 bases short and J 3 bases short, with 4 bases between. Germline V gene sequence: CDR1 SGHDN, CDR2 FVKESK. CDR3 sequence reads: CASSQTYTGELFF. CDR3 in DNA: TGTGCCAGCAGCCAAACCTACACCGGGGAGCTGTTTTTT.

The V and J genes are TRBV6-6 and TRBJ2-5, with D maybe TRBD1 (6 bases). This CDR3 comprises 13 residues. The V end was cut by 7 bases, the J end by 5 bases, with 14 bases between. Germline-derived CDR1 and CDR2 are MNHNY and SVGAGI (reference sequence). Written as DNA, the CDR3 is TGTGCCAGCACCCAGGGGCCCCGGGAGACCCAGTACTTC. Translated: CASTQGPRETQYF.

The rearrangement links TRBV7-2 to TRBJ2-5; 10 nucleotides agree with TRBD2. Germline V gives CDR1 SGHTA, CDR2 FQGNSA. V lost 2 bases, J lost 5 bases, and 5 bases stayed unmatched. The CDR3 spans 15 residues. The DNA of the CDR3 is TGTGCCAGCAGCTTACAGAGCGGGAGGGATGAGACCCAGTACTTC. It is translated as CASSLQSGRDETQYF.

V and J are TRBV18 and TRBJ2-7; D not resolved. In germline, CDR1 is KGHSH, CDR2 LQKENI. The CDR3 is made up of 13 amino acids. Trimming took 3 bases from V and 5 from J, leaving 11 bases between them. Here the CDR3 reads CASSPSALNEQYF. As DNA, the CDR3 is TGTGCCAGCTCACCTTCGGCTCTGAACGAGCAGTACTTC.

As concerns this clone: The conserved final phenylalanine or tryptophan is absent from the CDR3, which likely points to a read error. The limits of the CDR3 on the DNA are not certain, so only TCRdb's listed CDR3 is given. The genes are TRBV5-8 and TRBJ1-4. Germline CDR1 SGHTS, CDR2 YDEGEE. Counting both end residues, the CDR3 totals 10 amino acids. CDR3 residues: CASSLDSLLI.

This clone was found once. The chain links TRBV30 to TRBJ1-3; TRBD1 matches at 7 bases. After removal of 8 bases from V and 3 bases from J, the junction contained 7 bases not matched to a gene. This CDR3 spans 13 amino acids. Looked up from germline, CDR1 is GTSNPN and CDR2 is SVGIG (reference sequence). The CDR3 loop is CALDRTGGNTIYF. CDR3 nucleotide sequence: TGTGCCCTGGACAGGACGGGTGGAAACACCATATATTTT.

The sample holds a few counts of this clone. The CDR3 loop reads CASSLSGTEYGYTF. The CDR3, as DNA: TGCGCCAGCAGCCTCTCCGGGACGGAGTATGGCTACACCTTC. The chain employs TRBV5-1 and TRBJ1-2, with D possibly TRBD1 on 5 matching bases. Germline V gives CDR1 SGHRS, CDR2 YFSETQ. CDR3 length: 14 residues. The V and J ends lost 4 bases and 5 bases respectively, with 15 bases between them. Filled out from reference TRBV5-1 and TRBJ1-2, the complete variable domain reads KAGVTQTPRYLIKTRGQQVTLSCSPISGHRSVSWYQQTPGQGLQFLFEYFSETQRNKGNFPGRFSGRQFSNSRSEMNVSTLELGDSALYLCASSLSGTEYGYTFGSGTRLTVV.

V is TRBV6-6 and J is TRBJ1-5; D might be TRBD1 (6 bases). The CDR3 is 14 residues long. Germline V gene lookup returns CDR1 MNHNY and CDR2 SVGAGI (reference sequence). Trimming took 2 bases from V and 8 from J, leaving 13 bases between them. CDR3 protein: CASSYGGGGEPQHF. CDR3 sequence (DNA): TGTGCCAGCAGTTACGGAGGGGGTGGCGAGCCCCAGCATTTT.

The chain links TRBV5-1 to TRBJ1-2; D remains unclear. Germline-derived CDR1 and CDR2 are SGHRS and YFSETQ. The V end was cut by 0 bases, the J end by 4 bases, with 10 bases between. This CDR3 contains 14 residues. CDR3 sequence reads: CASSLERAPYGYTF. CDR3 coding DNA: TGCGCCAGCAGCTTGGAGAGAGCCCCCTATGGCTACACCTTC.

V usage is TRBV2 and J usage is TRBJ2-7; TRBD1 might be the D (5 bases). This CDR3 is 14 amino acids long. Germline CDR1 and CDR2: SNHLY and FYNNEI. Deletions cut 4 bases from V and 5 bases from J, with 15 bases between. CDR3 nucleotides: TGTGCCAGCAGTGTTTTGGCAGGGAAGGACGAGCAGTACTTC. This encodes CASSVLAGKDEQYF.

This chain links TRBV2 with TRBJ1-1; 10 bases fit TRBD1. Trimming removed 6 bases from V and 1 base from J; junction bases left unmatched: 11. Germline lookup yields CDR1 SNHLY and CDR2 FYNNEI. This CDR3 region has 17 residues. The CDR3 DNA reads as TGTGCCAGCAGCCCCGACAGGGGGCGTTTGGCGAACACTGAAGCTTTCTTT. This encodes CASSPDRGRLANTEAFF.

This chain joins TRBV30 and TRBJ1-5; the D gene is possibly TRBD1 (5 bases). From germline, CDR1 is GTSNPN and CDR2 SVGIG (reference sequence). Trimming removed 2 bases from V and 5 bases from J, with 10 bases in between. The CDR3 is 13 residues long. CDR3 residues: CAWSTGSYQPQHF. The CDR3 DNA reads TGTGCCTGGAGTACAGGCTCGTATCAGCCCCAGCATTTT.